This entry describes one TCR beta chain. The antigen is undetermined. Every donor provided one heparinised blood draw, which averaged around 110 mL. The purity of all sorted populations exceeded 95%. The V gene lost 3 bases and the J gene lost 4 bases, with 13 bases spanning the gap. There are 14 residues in the CDR3. Germline V gene sequence: CDR1 SGHRS, CDR2 YFSETQ. This sample was taken from a study of beta chain features in type 1 diabetes. Study observations and caveats: In every one of the four CD4+ subsets, TCRB CDR3s were moderately but significantly shorter in Type 1 diabetes patients.

Every isolated RNA sample was fully reverse transcribed, so sequencing captured expressed TCRB transcripts. Only in-frame clones appear in the TCRdb table, and some are missing; sequencing was by immunoSEQ multiplex PCR. The table includes some 270,000 clones, 7.5% to 9.5% detected once. The receptor's source is a woman aged 18-29 years in good health. V usage is TRBV5-1 and J usage is TRBJ2-5, with a weak D call TRBD1 (5 bases). The sequencing sample was made of central memory CD4+ T cells from blood. This CDR3 is CASSSVAGSETQYF. The CDR3 coding sequence is TGCGCCAGCAGCTCCGTTGCAGGGTCAGAGACCCAGTACTTC.